Listed here is a single TCR beta chain. Sequenced by immunoSEQ multiplex PCR; TCRdb stores in-frame clones only, minus some. The data hold approximately 150,000 clones, with approximately 79% observed a single time. This specimen comes from a study of blood T cell repertoires in COVID-19. On the study more broadly: Whether acute or convalescent, the COVID-19 samples came from the United States, Italy and Spain. T cells, B-cell-depleted T cells, or PBMCs supplied cDNA or gDNA.

The CDR3 extends over 15 amino acids. Germline V CDR1 and CDR2: SGHNT, YYREEE (reference sequence). The V gene lost 3 bases and the J gene lost 3 bases, with 15 bases spanning the gap. This sequence joins TRBV5-4 and TRBJ1-1; TRBD1 might be the D (6 bases). Input material: PBMCs or T cells enriched from blood (not recorded which). The clonotype was recovered from a woman between 65 and 79 years old in a cohort exposed to, infected with or recovered from COVID-19 (not recorded which). CDR3 protein: CASSSQIQGHTEAFF. In nucleotides, the CDR3 is TGTGCCAGCAGCTCCCAGATACAGGGACACACTGAAGCTTTCTTT.